The source of this T cell receptor (beta chain) is a study of cytomegalovirus exposure and HLA in healthy donors. Findings and caveats of the study: The authors listed approximately 150 TCR beta chains as cytomegalovirus-associated.

Germline V gene sequence: CDR1 SQVTM, CDR2 ANQGSEA. This CDR3 is built from 18 residues. The V gene lost 2 bases and the J gene lost 1 base, with 21 bases spanning the gap. Concerning this clone itself: No antigen is known for it.

PCR primers comprised 60 Vbeta and 13 Jbeta primers. The method was immunoSEQ multiplex PCR; TCRdb's version includes in-frame clones alone and lacks a portion of them. Here the sample spans approximately 280,000 clones, over 85% being singletons. The TCR originated in a woman between 18 and 29 years old in good health and CMV-seronegative. The sequenced sample was PBMCs. This rearrangement joins TRBV29-1 to TRBJ2-1, with D possibly TRBD2 on 6 matching bases. The CDR3 DNA reads as TGCAGCGTTGAACCGGGACTGTATAAATGGAAGTCCTACAATGAGCAGTTCTTC. Its translation is CSVEPGLYKWKSYNEQFF.